This T cell receptor (beta chain) was sequenced for a study of identical twins. The sample holds a few counts of this clonotype. Per germline, CDR1 SGHRS and CDR2 YFSETQ. The CDR3 spans 17 residues. Trimming stripped 0 bases from V and 2 bases from J, with 16 bases between. TCRdb reanalysed the 5' RACE reads using MiXCR and keeps one entry per CDR3 protein. The sample shows about 790,000 distinct CDR3 sequences, 15% to 20% of them seen only once. This sample was also put to use in a study of T cells expressing NK-cell markers. From that paper: Sorting of alpha-beta TCR T cells alone was achieved in several experiments with an anti-gamma-delta TCR antibody.

The TCR was taken from a young woman in good health. The genes are TRBV5-1 and TRBJ2-3; perhaps TRBD1 as D (5 bases). Material for sequencing was PBMCs. In DNA, the CDR3 is TGCGCCAGCAGCTTGGAGTCGTGGGGCAGTAACACAGATACGCAGTATTTT. Translating it yields CASSLESWGSNTDTQYF.